The 4 T cell receptor beta chains listed next were all sequenced from one sample in a study of cytomegalovirus exposure and HLA in healthy donors. PCR used 60 Vbeta primers and 13 Jbeta primers. Clones were sequenced by immunoSEQ multiplex PCR, and TCRdb holds only the in-frame ones, with some missing. The sample includes some 110,000 clones. Sequences were obtained from PBMCs. The receptors were sampled from a man in his forties or fifties in good health and CMV-seropositive.

The V call is TRBV9, the J call TRBJ2-5; 11 positions match TRBD2. After removal of 4 bases from V and 4 bases from J, the junction contained 6 bases not matched to a gene. This CDR3 comprises 15 residues. The germline gives CDR1 SGDLS, CDR2 YYNGEE. As DNA, the CDR3 is TGTGCCAGCAGCCCTCAACTAGCGGGAGTAGAGACCCAGTACTTC. It specifies CASSPQLAGVETQYF. The full variable domain, with the rest looked up from reference TRBV9 and TRBJ2-5, is DSGVTQTPKHLITATGQRVTLRCSPRSGDLSVYWYQQSLDQGLQFLIQYYNGEERAKGNILERFSAQQFPDLHSELNLSSLELGDSALYFCASSPQLAGVETQYFGPGTRLLVL.

V and J are TRBV10-1 and TRBJ2-2; 8 positions match TRBD2. The CDR3 is 14 amino acids. V dropped 8 bases and J dropped 3; count of bases not matched to a gene: 5. The germline CDR1 and CDR2 sequences are WNHNN and SYGVQD (reference sequence). The CDR3 nucleotides are TGCGCCAGCGCTAGCGGGCGGGACACCGGGGAGCTGTTTTTT. Translation gives CASASGRDTGELFF.

V is TRBV19 and J is TRBJ2-5; 7 positions match TRBD2. Trimming at V came to 4 bases and at J to 1 base, leaving 6 bases not matched to a gene. CDR1 is LNHDA, CDR2 SQIVND, per germline (reference sequence). The CDR3 length is 15 residues. The CDR3 coding sequence is TGTGCCAGTAGTACCGGACTAGGTCCCCAAGAGACCCAGTACTTC. Protein: CASSTGLGPQETQYF.

The V and J genes are TRBV7-2 and TRBJ2-1, with 8 bases that match TRBD2. The CDR3 runs to 17 residues. Trimming at V came to 5 bases and at J to 6 bases, leaving 15 bases not matched to a gene. Germline V gene sequence: CDR1 SGHTA, CDR2 FQGNSA. The CDR3: CASSPEGTRLASNEQFF. The CDR3, as DNA: TGTGCCAGCAGCCCAGAGGGGACCCGACTAGCGAGCAATGAGCAGTTCTTC.